This T cell receptor (beta chain) was observed in a study of cytomegalovirus exposure and HLA in healthy donors. In the study overall: Assignment to the Caucasian-associated ancestry cluster applied to approximately 80% of the roughly 420 genotyped donors. The study's findings and limits: Several top significant clusters appeared, in a later analysis, to be linked to common viral pathogens.

V was clipped by 6 bases and J by 6 bases; unmatched bases: 7. The CDR3 spans 13 residues. The germline V gene has CDR1 MNHNS and CDR2 SASEGT. In the case of this clone: What it recognizes is unknown.

The PCR was carried out with 60 Vbeta primers and 13 Jbeta primers. Only in-frame clones appear in the TCRdb table, and some are missing; sequencing was by immunoSEQ multiplex PCR. The sample consists of fewer than 200,000 clones, about 80% of them appearing once. This receptor was obtained from a female donor in good health and CMV-seronegative. The sample taken for sequencing was PBMCs. The rearrangement joins TRBV6-1 to TRBJ1-2; 7 bases agree with TRBD1. CDR3 bases: TGTGCCAGCAGCCGACAGGGAGGAGATGGCTACACCTTC. Translating it yields CASSRQGGDGYTF.